This T cell receptor (beta chain) stems from a study of beta chain features in type 1 diabetes. About the research overall: Sorted cells numbering some 110,000,000 were examined across all samples. Study outcomes and limitations: In cDNA sequencing, cells with high TCR expression could be over-represented. More deletions and fewer insertions at VDJ junctions were found in patients with type 1 diabetes. Any role of HLA type in TCRB rearrangement remained unresolved here. When Type 1 diabetes patients were examined, their TCRB CDR3s proved moderately but significantly shorter in all four CD4+ subsets.

Reverse transcribing all isolated RNA meant expressed TCRB transcripts were sequenced. Assay: immunoSEQ multiplex PCR; the TCRdb copy retains only in-frame clones and omits some. Of roughly 160,000 clones listed, 7.5% to 8.5% are singletons. This clone was found a few times. The antigen is unknown. CDR1 is SNHLY and CDR2 is FYNNEI in the germline V gene. V was shortened by 7 bases and J by 4 bases, with 9 bases between the two germline ends. The CDR3 spans 12 residues. The sequenced sample consisted of central memory CD4+ T cells from blood. This TCR was sampled from a man aged 18-30 years with type 1 diabetes. The rearrangement links TRBV2 to TRBJ2-3; D might be TRBD1 (6 bases). The CDR3 sequence is CASNSGADTQYF. The CDR3 bases are TGTGCCAGCAACTCAGGGGCAGATACGCAGTATTTT.